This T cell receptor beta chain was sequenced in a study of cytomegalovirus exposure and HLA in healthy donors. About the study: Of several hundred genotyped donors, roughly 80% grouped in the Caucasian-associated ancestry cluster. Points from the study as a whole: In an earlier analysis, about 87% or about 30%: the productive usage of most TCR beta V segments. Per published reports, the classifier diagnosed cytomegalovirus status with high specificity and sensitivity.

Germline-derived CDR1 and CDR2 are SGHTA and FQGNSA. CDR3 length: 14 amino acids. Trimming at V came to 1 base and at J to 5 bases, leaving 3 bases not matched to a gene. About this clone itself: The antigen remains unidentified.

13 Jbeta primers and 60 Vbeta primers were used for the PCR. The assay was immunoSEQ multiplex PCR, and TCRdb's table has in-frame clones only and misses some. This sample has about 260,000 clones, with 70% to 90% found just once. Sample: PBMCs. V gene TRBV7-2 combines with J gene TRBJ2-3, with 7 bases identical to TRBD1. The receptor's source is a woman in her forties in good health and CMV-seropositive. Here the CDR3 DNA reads TGTGCCAGCAGCTTAGACAGGGGATTAGATACGCAGTATTTT. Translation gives CASSLDRGLDTQYF.